This T cell receptor beta chain was sequenced for a study of siplizumab effects on memory and regulatory T cells. The study assayed around 9.3 x 10^4 TCR templates per sample. This table comes from immunoSEQ multiplex PCR, and its TCRdb copy is limited to in-frame clones, with some not included. The profile shows roughly 100,000 clones, roughly 91% of them singletons. Study-wide points: Naive T cells seemed more diverse than memory cells and seemed major alloresponse contributors. Naive-or-memory phenotypes were unassignable for roughly 75-95% of proliferating CD4+ or CD8+ clones. Siplizumab caused a significant drop in alloreactive sequences traceable to unstimulated CD4+ memory cells.

In germline, CDR1 is LNHDA, CDR2 SQIVND (reference sequence). CDR3 length: 16 residues. V lost 2 bases and J lost 4, with 14 bases in between. About this clone: Its target is unknown.

This sequence originates from a human donor in good health. The sequenced sample consisted of CD4+ T cells sorted from blood. The rearrangement links TRBV19 to TRBJ2-2; tentative D call: TRBD2 (6 bases). In DNA, the CDR3 is TGTGCCAGTAGTATATTAACGCAGGGAGGCACCGGGGAGCTGTTTTTT. Its translation: CASSILTQGGTGELFF.